The 3 T cell receptor beta chains listed next were all sequenced from one sample in a study of T cells after yellow fever vaccination. TCRdb passed the 5' RACE reads through MiXCR, listing each CDR3 protein once. Counted here are some 320,000 distinct CDR3 sequences, 8.7% occurring once; the ten biggest clones make up over 15%. The sequences come from PBMCs, collected on the day of the first yellow fever vaccination. The receptors were sampled from a man aged 18 to 29 who received the YFV17D yellow fever vaccine.

The chain links TRBV9 to TRBJ2-3, with 7 bases matching TRBD2. Unmatched junction bases numbered 4, after V lost 0 bases and J lost 0 bases. The CDR3 is 16 residues long. Germline values: CDR1 SGDLS, CDR2 YYNGEE. In nucleotides, the CDR3 is TGTGCCAGCAGCGTAGCGCCGGGGGGTAGCACAGATACGCAGTATTTT. Translating it yields CASSVAPGGSTDTQYF.

The genes are TRBV2 and TRBJ2-1; 11 bases match TRBD2. The CDR3 totals 16 residues. Germline CDR1 is SNHLY and CDR2 is FYNNEI. V shed 1 base, J shed 5 bases, and the junction held 4 bases outside the gene matches. CDR3 sequence reads: CASSEVRLAGNNEQFF. The CDR3 DNA sequence: TGTGCCAGCAGTGAAGTTCGACTAGCGGGGAACAATGAGCAGTTCTTC.

The DNA of the CDR3 is TGTGCCAGCAGCCAAGAACAGGGGATGGGCAATGAGCAGTTCTTC. Its translation is CASSQEQGMGNEQFF. V and J are TRBV3-1 and TRBJ2-1; 7 bases are a match to TRBD1. This CDR3 has 15 residues. V shed 0 bases and J 6 bases; nucleotides not matched to a gene: 5. In germline, CDR1 is LGHDT, CDR2 YNNKEL (reference sequence).